The next 18 T cell receptor beta chains were all read from a single sample in a study of T cells of healthy individuals. TCRdb used MiXCR to reprocess the 5' RACE reads, holding one entry per CDR3 protein. The table includes approximately 100,000 distinct CDR3 sequences, approximately 16% detected once. The receptor source for this set is a human donor in good health.

J is TRBJ2-3 and V is TRBV28, with TRBD1 as a possible D gene (6 bases). V gave up 4 bases and J gave up 2 bases, with 16 bases separating them. CDR1 and CDR2 from the germline V gene are MDHEN and SYDVKM. This CDR3 comprises 16 residues. This CDR3 is CASSSVGGAFTDTQYF. Here the CDR3 DNA reads TGTGCCAGCAGTTCCGTTGGGGGCGCGTTCACAGATACGCAGTATTTT.

This clonotype was detected only a few times. The V gene is TRBV12-3 or TRBV12-4, the J gene TRBJ1-1; TRBD1 matches at 9 bases. Trimming at V came to 5 bases and at J to 3 bases, leaving 7 bases not matched to a gene. The CDR3 sequence is 15 residues long. The CDR3 bases are TGTGCCAGCAGTGCCCAGACAGGGGGATACACTGAAGCTTTCTTT. Its translation is CASSAQTGGYTEAFF.

V gene TRBV4-3 combines with J gene TRBJ2-7; 10 positions match TRBD1. Germline lookup yields CDR1 LGHNA and CDR2 YSLEER. J lost 5 bases, V lost 2 bases, and 12 bases had no gene match. The CDR3 length is 17 residues. The CDR3 sequence: CASSQYRSGQGTHEQYF. CDR3 nucleotide sequence: TGCGCCAGCAGCCAATACAGATCGGGACAGGGGACCCACGAGCAGTACTTC.

This clonotype was seen more than once but under ten times. V usage is TRBV3-1 and J usage is TRBJ2-1; 9 bases map to TRBD2. The CDR3 has 17 residues. The V gene end was trimmed by 0 bases and the J gene end by 5 bases; junction bases not matched to a gene: 8. Germline-derived CDR1 and CDR2 are LGHDT and YNNKEL (reference sequence). CDR3 nucleotides: TGTGCCAGCAGCCAAGATGCAGCGGGGGGAGGGGACAATGAGCAGTTCTTC. It codes for CASSQDAAGGGDNEQFF.

The V call is TRBV19, the J call TRBJ2-5, with D hard to call. Germline loops: CDR1 LNHDA, CDR2 SQIVND (reference sequence). The ends were cut back, 4 bases at V and 2 bases at J, with 8 bases in the middle. CDR3 size: 13 residues. The CDR3 nucleotides are TGTGCCAGTAGTAGCGCAGTACAAGAGACCCAGTACTTC. Amino acid sequence: CASSSAVQETQYF.

This clonotype was seen repeatedly, ten times or more. The V and J genes are TRBV28 and TRBJ2-5; 8 bases align to TRBD1. Germline CDR1 and CDR2: MDHEN and SYDVKM. The V segment lost 10 bases and the J segment 5 bases; nucleotides outside the gene matches: 6. The CDR3 totals 12 residues. The CDR3: CAIQTGDETQYF. CDR3 coding DNA: TGTGCCATTCAGACAGGGGACGAGACCCAGTACTTC.

This clonotype has a handful of counts. The chain employs TRBV19 and TRBJ1-5; the D is unclear. The CDR3 consists of 13 residues. Germline lookup yields CDR1 LNHDA and CDR2 SQIVND (reference sequence). Trimming took 5 bases from V and 3 from J, leaving 8 bases between them. This CDR3 reads CASSWGFNQPQHF. The DNA of the CDR3 is TGTGCCAGTAGTTGGGGTTTCAATCAGCCCCAGCATTTT.

V is TRBV7-9 and J is TRBJ1-4; D gene unclear. V was trimmed by 1 base and J by 2 bases, leaving 5 bases between them. Germline assignment: CDR1 SEHNR and CDR2 FQNEAQ (reference sequence). CDR3 length: 14 amino acids. CDR3 sequence: CASSLDMTNEKLFF. In nucleotides, the CDR3 is TGTGCCAGCAGCTTAGATATGACTAATGAAAAACTGTTTTTT.

This clonotype has only a few counts. V and J are TRBV19 and TRBJ2-6; D unclear. The CDR3 contains 13 residues. V lost 1 base to trimming and J lost 2 bases, with 0 bases between them. CDR1 is LNHDA, CDR2 SQIVND, per germline (reference sequence). CDR3 DNA sequence: TGTGCCAGTAGTATAGCTGGGGCCAACGTCCTGACTTTC. Translated: CASSIAGANVLTF.

This clonotype was seen a few times. For the CDR3, the DNA is TGCAGTGCTGTAGCGGGAGAGTACAATGAGCAGTTCTTC. The encoded protein is CSAVAGEYNEQFF. The chain uses TRBV20-1 and TRBJ2-1; TRBD2 matches at 9 bases. V gave up 5 bases and J gave up 4 bases; unmatched junction bases: 3. The CDR3 consists of 13 residues. CDR1 DFQATT and CDR2 SNEGSKA come from the germline V gene (reference sequence).

This clonotype appeared a few times. The gene calls are TRBV28 and TRBJ2-1; TRBD1 matches 8 bases. Germline CDR1 and CDR2: MDHEN and SYDVKM. This CDR3 spans 16 amino acids. J was trimmed by 4 bases and V by 1 base; bases with no gene match: 6. The CDR3: CASSLFWTGKYNEQFF. As DNA, the CDR3 is TGTGCCAGCAGTTTATTCTGGACAGGGAAATACAATGAGCAGTTCTTC.

This clonotype was counted at least ten times. The chain has TRBV18 and TRBJ2-3; D unresolved. V lost 2 bases to trimming and J lost 2 bases, with 2 bases between them. The CDR3 contains 12 residues. Germline loops: CDR1 KGHSH, CDR2 LQKENI. The CDR3 reads CASSPNTDTQYF. CDR3 DNA: TGTGCCAGCTCACCAAACACAGATACGCAGTATTTT.

The chain has TRBV25-1 and TRBJ1-2; tentative D call: TRBD1 (5 bases). CDR3 length equals 12 residues. Germline CDR1 reads MGHDK; CDR2 reads SYGVNS. The germline V and J ends were trimmed by 2 bases and 8 bases, with 9 bases remaining between them. This CDR3 reads CASSEGAWGYTF. The CDR3 DNA reads TGTGCCAGCAGTGAAGGGGCTTGGGGCTACACCTTC.

This clonotype was observed a few times. This chain joins TRBV6-2 or TRBV6-3 and TRBJ2-5; maybe TRBD1 (6 bases). V gave up 6 bases and J gave up 2 bases, with 19 bases separating them. The CDR3 sequence is 16 residues long. In germline, CDR1 is MNHEY, CDR2 SVGEGT. The CDR3 sequence is CASRWDKRTGQETQYF. In nucleotides, the CDR3 is TGTGCCAGCAGATGGGACAAACGTACGGGGCAAGAGACCCAGTACTTC.

Of note for this clonotype: A clone one base away is much larger, so this may be a read error. The V and J genes are TRBV6-2 or TRBV6-3 and TRBJ2-1; D is unresolved. Germline V gene sequence: CDR1 MNHEY, CDR2 SVGEGT. The CDR3 consists of 11 residues. This CDR3 reads CASIYPQPQFF. CDR3 DNA: TGTGCCAGCATTTACCCCCAGCCTCAGTTCTTC.

This clonotype was seen only a few times. V is TRBV5-1 and J is TRBJ2-3; 11 nucleotides align to TRBD2. V trimming: 0 bases; J trimming: 7 bases; junction bases outside the gene matches: 4. The CDR3 sequence is 15 residues long. The germline V gene has CDR1 SGHRS and CDR2 YFSETQ. This chain's CDR3 is CASSLEASGGNTQYF. CDR3 DNA sequence: TGCGCCAGCAGCTTGGAGGCTAGCGGGGGGAATACGCAGTATTTT.

This rearrangement joins TRBV21-1 to TRBJ1-5; no check of the table's D call, TRBD1, against the DNA was made. TRBV21-1 represents a pseudogene. The CDR3 contains 18 residues. CDR3 sequence (DNA): TGTGCCAGCAGCAAACCCCGCCCCTTACGGGCAGGGTGGCAGCCCCAGCATTTT. This gives the protein CASSKPRPLRAGWQPQHF.

This clonotype came up a few times. The V gene is TRBV12-3 or TRBV12-4, the J gene TRBJ2-7; TRBD2 aligns across 13 bases. The CDR3 is 15 amino acids. The junction had 4 bases not matched to a gene; V was cut back by 3 bases and J by 5 bases. CDR3 bases: TGTGCCAGCAGTTTCGTACTAGCGGGAGGGGACGAGCAGTACTTC. This codes for CASSFVLAGGDEQYF.